This T cell receptor (beta chain) emerged from a study of regulatory T cells in long-lasting Graves disease. Study context: Graves' patients who were just diagnosed had used antithyroid drugs for under 3 months.

Time point reported: newly diagnosed GD, antithyroid drugs for less than 3 months. Isolated PBMC RNA provided the starting material for the TCR library. Germline V gene lookup returns CDR1 SGHRS and CDR2 YFSETQ. Deletions cut 0 bases from V and 4 bases from J, with 19 bases between. CDR3 length equals 17 residues. The table lists this clonotype with many counts. Researchers made TCR beta libraries by using iRepertoire HTBI primers and running Arm-PCR on CDR3 regions. TCRdb reanalysed the multiplex PCR reads using MiXCR and keeps one entry per CDR3 protein. The data show around 250,000 distinct CDR3 sequences, about 19% seen once.

The TCR originated in a female donor with Graves disease. The source was peripheral blood mononuclear cells (PBMCs), collected at new diagnosis, from a patient treated with antithyroid drugs. This sequence joins TRBV5-1 and TRBJ1-1; D call uncertain. The CDR3 coding sequence is TGCGCCAGCAGCTTGGCGGTCACCCGAACAATGGGCACTGAAGCTTTCTTT. Its translation: CASSLAVTRTMGTEAFF.